The rows below give T cell receptor beta chains drawn from one sample of a study of blood T cell repertoires in COVID-19. Method: immunoSEQ multiplex PCR; TCRdb's copy keeps in-frame clones and lacks some. The sample includes about 160,000 clones, more than 80% of them seen just once. Sequencing was done on a sample of peripheral blood. All receptors derive from a man in his sixties with acute or convalescent COVID-19. CDR3s leave out the opening cysteine and the closing phenylalanine or tryptophan. The size entry is marked missing in some rows and otherwise reads once, few, many or a size class.

j_call v_call clone_size cdr3_aa
TRBJ2-1 TRBV5-1 . ASSLVVASSYNEQF
TRBJ1-4 TRBV18 . ASSPRSNEKLF
TRBJ1-5 TRBV19 . ASSTPGQINQPQH
TRBJ1-4 TRBV29-1 . SVYGRGEKLF
TRBJ2-1 TRBV4-2 . ASSQDETGRGLTEQF
TRBJ1-2 TRBV19 . ASNLGQGYGYGYT
TRBJ2-5 TRBV7-9 . ASSWGLPQETQY
TRBJ1-5 TRBV2 . ASTKDRGIQPQH
TRBJ2-7 TRBV19 . ASRQGAIFSYEQY
TRBJ2-7 TRBV3-1/TRBV3-2 once ASSHLRAGGKGEQY
TRBJ1-4 TRBV5-1 . ASSWGTGGTNEKLF
TRBJ1-2 TRBV12-3/TRBV12-4 . ASSLGTPYGYT
TRBJ2-3 TRBV6-5 . ASSLQGALLDTQY
TRBJ1-4 TRBV6-1 . ASSERTGVPNEKLF
TRBJ2-1 TRBV18 . ASSRTSGYYNEQF
TRBJ1-6 TRBV5-1 . ASSSKGQENSPLH
TRBJ2-2 TRBV7-2 . ASSLRRSGEPF
TRBJ2-2 TRBV11-2 . ASSSRTGKNTGELF
TRBJ2-7 TRBV18 . ASSTADAVDRGFYEQY
TRBJ1-5 TRBV7-6 . ASSFRKDSQNQPQH
TRBJ1-1 TRBV9 . ASSVGIGRSFTEAF